Below are 27 T cell receptor beta chains sequenced from a single sample in a study of OX40 agonist ivuxolimab in advanced cancers. Profiling relied on immunoSEQ multiplex PCR, and the TCRdb table lists in-frame clones only, not all of them. The repertoire holds tens of thousands of clones, with about 88% as singletons. The material sequenced was CD4+ or CD8+ T cells sorted from blood, taken in a trial of the OX40 agonist ivuxolimab. Receptors originate from an adult with an advanced solid tumor such as melanoma, head and neck, liver or kidney cancer.

This clone was observed a few times. This sequence joins TRBV19 and TRBJ2-2; TRBD2 is a possible D gene (6 bases). Germline V gene lookup returns CDR1 LNHDA and CDR2 SQIVND (reference sequence). CDR3 length equals 14 residues. Deletions cut 5 bases from V and 5 bases from J, with 12 bases between. CDR3 coding DNA: TGTGCCAGTAGTCCAGAGGCGGGGACCGGGGAGCTGTTTTTT. Its protein product is CASSPEAGTGELFF.

The V call is TRBV7-2, the J call TRBJ1-4, with TRBD1 identical over 7 bases. Looked up from germline, CDR1 is SGHTA and CDR2 is FQGNSA. This CDR3 region has 12 residues. V was pared by 3 bases and J by 14 bases, with 6 bases of the junction left unmatched. The DNA of the CDR3 is TGTGCCAGCAGCTTCCAGGGGGGAGGGCTGTTTTTT. This codes for CASSFQGGGLFF.

The chain links TRBV11-2 to TRBJ1-2; D gene unclear. Looked up from germline, CDR1 is SGHAT and CDR2 is FQNNGV. Trimming took off 0 bases at V and 3 bases at J, with 8 bases between the two ends. The CDR3 spans 14 residues. CDR3 residues: CASSLDGWDYGYTF. As DNA, the CDR3 is TGTGCCAGCAGCTTAGATGGGTGGGACTATGGCTACACCTTC.

V gene TRBV30 combines with J gene TRBJ1-6, with 7 bases aligning to TRBD1. The CDR3 length is 14 residues. V lost 3 bases to trimming and J lost 11 bases; unmatched junction nucleotides: 10. In germline, CDR1 is GTSNPN, CDR2 SVGIG (reference sequence). In nucleotides, the CDR3 is TGTGCCTGGAGCGTGACAGGGACGTTACCACCCCTCCACTTT. Protein product: CAWSVTGTLPPLHF. The variable domain in full, completed from reference TRBV30 and TRBJ1-6, reads SQTIHQWPATLVQPVGSPLSLECTVEGTSNPNLYWYRQAAGRGLQLLFYSVGIGQISSEVPQNLSASRPQDRQFILSSKKLLLSDSGFYLCAWSVTGTLPPLHFGNGTRLTVT.

The J gene is TRBJ1-5, the V gene TRBV10-1, with a weak D call TRBD1 (5 bases). Germline assignment: CDR1 WNHNN and CDR2 SYGVQD (reference sequence). The V gene lost 0 bases and the J gene lost 7 bases, with 13 bases spanning the gap. This CDR3 contains 15 residues. CDR3 loop: CASSESAGSWQPQHF. CDR3 nucleotide sequence: TGCGCCAGCAGTGAGTCGGCAGGGTCGTGGCAGCCCCAGCATTTT.

The V gene is TRBV27, the J gene TRBJ2-3; 7 bases align to TRBD1. V shed 4 bases, J shed 3 bases, and the junction held 16 bases outside the gene matches. The CDR3 runs to 18 residues. Germline V lookup: CDR1 MNHEY, CDR2 SMNVEV (reference sequence). The chain's CDR3 is CASSWARGFRGRTDTQYF. The CDR3 bases are TGTGCCAGCAGTTGGGCCAGAGGGTTCAGGGGGAGAACAGATACGCAGTATTTT.

V and J are TRBV28 and TRBJ1-5; D gene unclear. From germline, CDR1 is MDHEN and CDR2 SYDVKM. V lost 4 bases to trimming and J lost 4 bases, with 8 bases between them. This CDR3 spans 13 amino acids. CDR3 region: CASSSGPNQPQHF. CDR3 bases: TGTGCCAGCAGTTCAGGTCCGAATCAGCCCCAGCATTTT.

The rearrangement joins TRBV6-5 to TRBJ2-7; 8 bases are shared with TRBD2. J gave up 5 bases and V 5 bases, and 5 bases lay outside the gene matches. Germline CDR1 and CDR2: MNHEY and SVGAGI. This CDR3 has 13 amino acids. Here the CDR3 DNA reads TGTGCCAGCAGTCGGGGGGGGAGCCACGAGCAGTACGTC. Protein sequence: CASSRGGSHEQYV.

The chain combines TRBV18 with TRBJ2-5; TRBD1 matches at 10 bases. Trimming removed 3 bases from V and 2 bases from J; junction bases left unmatched: 3. The CDR3 has 15 residues. The germline CDR1 and CDR2 sequences are KGHSH and LQKENI. In nucleotides, the CDR3 is TGTGCCAGCTCACCCCGGACAGGGGGACAAGAGACCCAGTACTTC. It yields the protein CASSPRTGGQETQYF.

This chain connects TRBV9 to TRBJ2-3, with D possibly matching TRBD2 (5 bases). Trimming stripped 3 bases from V and 7 bases from J, with 18 bases between. Looked up from germline, CDR1 is SGDLS and CDR2 is YYNGEE. This CDR3 comprises 15 residues. The CDR3: CASSERATEVHTQYF. The CDR3 DNA reads as TGTGCCAGCAGCGAGAGGGCCACGGAGGTCCATACGCAGTATTTT.

The V and J genes are TRBV11-2 and TRBJ2-7; weak D call: TRBD1 (6 bases). The V end was cut by 5 bases, the J end by 6 bases, with 17 bases between. Germline lookup yields CDR1 SGHAT and CDR2 FQNNGV. The CDR3 length is 14 residues. The CDR3 coding sequence is TGTGCCAGCAGCGCTGCACAGGGAAAAGGCGAGCAGTACGTC. This gives the protein CASSAAQGKGEQYV.

The chain combines TRBV7-9 with TRBJ2-3; D remains ambiguous. Looked up from germline, CDR1 is SEHNR and CDR2 is FQNEAQ (reference sequence). The CDR3 loop spans 15 amino acids. V was pared by 8 bases and J by 3 bases, with 18 bases between. The CDR3 DNA reads TGTGCCAGCTGCCCCTCCTATGGGGTAACAGATACGCAGTATTTT. It encodes CASCPSYGVTDTQYF. The full variable domain, in which reference TRBV7-9 and TRBJ2-3 provide the parts outside the CDR3, is DTGVSQNPRHKITKRGQNVTFRCDPISEHNRLYWYRQTLGQGPEFLTYFQNEAQLEKSRLLSDRFSAERPKGSFSTLEIQRTEQGDSAMYLCASCPSYGVTDTQYFGPGTRLTVL.

This clone was seen a handful of times. The chain carries TRBV28 and TRBJ2-1; 8 bases match TRBD1. The CDR3 consists of 13 residues. The germline V gene has CDR1 MDHEN and CDR2 SYDVKM. The V gene end was trimmed by 6 bases and the J gene end by 6 bases; junction bases not matched to a gene: 4. The CDR3 DNA sequence: TGTGCCAGCAGAAAGACAGGGGTCAATGAGCAGTTCTTC. Protein sequence: CASRKTGVNEQFF.

This clone was seen once. The genes are TRBV6-1 and TRBJ2-1; TRBD2 agrees at 14 bases. Unmatched junction bases numbered 3, after V lost 4 bases and J lost 7 bases. Germline V gives CDR1 MNHNS, CDR2 SASEGT. This CDR3 region has 15 residues. The CDR3 reads CASSVGTSGGNEQFF. For the CDR3, the DNA is TGTGCCAGCAGTGTTGGGACTAGCGGGGGAAATGAGCAGTTCTTC.

The rearrangement joins TRBV19 to TRBJ2-4; either TRBD1 or TRBD2 may fit D (6 bases each). V shed 1 base and J shed 4 bases, with 29 bases lying between them. The CDR3 has 21 amino acids. Germline lookup yields CDR1 LNHDA and CDR2 SQIVND (reference sequence). CDR3 DNA sequence: TGTGCCAGTAGTATAGGGGGCCCGGGGGCGCTAAGAGGCGCGGATAAAAACATTCAGTACTTC. Translation: CASSIGGPGALRGADKNIQYF. Using reference TRBV19 and TRBJ2-4 for the parts outside the CDR3, the full variable domain is DGGITQSPKYLFRKEGQNVTLSCEQNLNHDAMYWYRQDPGQGLRLIYYSQIVNDFQKGDIAEGYSVSREKKESFPLTVTSAQKNPTAFYLCASSIGGPGALRGADKNIQYFGAGTRLSVL.

The genes are TRBV4-1 and TRBJ2-5, with 7 bases fitting TRBD1. This CDR3 is built from 15 residues. The junction had 7 bases not matched to a gene; V was cut back by 1 base and J by 5 bases. Germline V gene data show CDR1 as MGHRA and CDR2 as YSYEKL. CDR3 bases: TGCGCCAGCAGCCAAGCCGTTGACAGGGTGGAGACCCAGTACTTC. It yields the protein CASSQAVDRVETQYF.

V is TRBV5-1 and J is TRBJ1-2, with 8 nucleotides matching TRBD1. J lost 3 bases, V lost 4 bases, and 5 bases had no gene match. This CDR3 region has 14 residues. Looked up from germline, CDR1 is SGHRS and CDR2 is YFSETQ. CDR3 loop: CASSLRGRDYGYTF. For the CDR3, the DNA is TGCGCCAGCAGCCTCAGGGGGCGCGACTATGGCTACACCTTC.

This sequence joins TRBV27 and TRBJ1-1; D uncertain. The CDR3 extends over 15 amino acids. V lost 8 bases and J lost 7, with 23 bases in between. The V gene's germline CDR1 is MNHEY and CDR2 SMNVEV (reference sequence). CDR3 sequence: CASSSWQTPLGEAFF. CDR3 nucleotide sequence: TGTGCCAGCTCCTCCTGGCAGACTCCCCTTGGTGAAGCTTTCTTT.

V usage is TRBV7-7 and J usage is TRBJ2-5, with TRBD2 matching 7 bases. V trimming: 1 base; J trimming: 0 bases; junction bases outside the gene matches: 5. The length of the CDR3 is 16 residues. Germline assignment: CDR1 SSHAT and CDR2 FNYEAQ (reference sequence). CDR3 nucleotide sequence: TGTGCCAGCAGCTTAGGGAGCGGGGAGTACCAAGAGACCCAGTACTTC. Translating gives CASSLGSGEYQETQYF.

CDR3 residues: CASSPQGQAYTDTQYF. The DNA of the CDR3 is TGTGCCAGCAGCCCCCAGGGACAGGCCTACACAGATACGCAGTATTTT. The rearrangement links TRBV7-2 to TRBJ2-3; 8 bases match TRBD1. CDR3 size: 16 residues. Germline loops: CDR1 SGHTA, CDR2 FQGNSA. The trim removed 5 bases at V and 2 bases at J, leaving 9 bases unmatched. The full variable domain, in which reference TRBV7-2 and TRBJ2-3 provide the parts outside the CDR3, is GAGVSQSPSNKVTEKGKDVELRCDPISGHTALYWYRQSLGQGLEFLIYFQGNSAPDKSGLPSDRFSAERTGGSVSTLTIQRTQQEDSAVYLCASSPQGQAYTDTQYFGPGTRLTVL.

The gene calls are TRBV27 and TRBJ2-3, with D perhaps matching TRBD1 (6 bases). This CDR3 is 15 amino acids long. V was trimmed by 2 bases and J by 2 bases, leaving 11 bases between them. Germline V CDR1 and CDR2: MNHEY, SMNVEV (reference sequence). The CDR3 sequence is CASSLNRAFTDTQYF. The CDR3 coding sequence is TGTGCCAGCAGTTTAAACAGGGCCTTCACAGATACGCAGTATTTT.

The genes are TRBV9 and TRBJ2-3; 7 bases agree with TRBD1. This CDR3 is built from 16 residues. Germline lookup yields CDR1 SGDLS and CDR2 YYNGEE. Trimming removed 2 bases from V and 1 base from J; junction bases left unmatched: 7. This CDR3 reads CASSVRGQSGTDTQYF. The CDR3 nucleotides are TGTGCCAGCAGCGTGAGGGGGCAGAGCGGCACAGATACGCAGTATTTT.

This clone was found a few times. The V gene is TRBV4-2, the J gene TRBJ1-3; D remains unclear. The germline V gene has CDR1 LGHNA and CDR2 YNFKEQ. This CDR3 contains 18 residues. Trimming took off 0 bases at V and 0 bases at J, with 15 bases between the two ends. The chain's CDR3 is CASSQDPKRPVSGNTIYF. In nucleotides, the CDR3 is TGTGCCAGCAGCCAAGATCCGAAACGGCCGGTCTCTGGAAACACCATATATTTT.

J is TRBJ1-2 and V is TRBV18; D remains unclear. Germline V lookup: CDR1 KGHSH, CDR2 LQKENI. The CDR3 consists of 15 residues. The V end was cut by 2 bases, the J end by 0 bases, with 10 bases between. Here the CDR3 reads CASSPIDGTNYGYTF. The CDR3 DNA reads as TGTGCCAGCTCACCAATTGACGGGACTAACTATGGCTACACCTTC.

This clone was seen once. The rearrangement uses TRBV9 and TRBJ1-2; D may be TRBD1 (6 bases). This CDR3 is built from 14 residues. In germline, CDR1 is SGDLS, CDR2 YYNGEE. V was pared by 3 bases and J by 4 bases, with 13 bases between. The CDR3 DNA is TGTGCCAGCAGCGAGGGCGGGGGCGGCTATGGCTACACCTTC. Protein sequence: CASSEGGGGYGYTF.

This sequence joins TRBV5-6 and TRBJ1-2; no firm D call. CDR1 is SGHDT, CDR2 YYEEEE, per germline. Trimming pared 1 base from V and 7 bases from J, leaving 14 bases between. This CDR3 spans 14 amino acids. The CDR3 loop reads CASSLYPASGGYTF. The CDR3 DNA is TGTGCCAGCAGCTTGTATCCGGCGTCCGGTGGCTACACCTTC.

The genes are TRBV4-2 and TRBJ2-7, with 7 bases identical to TRBD2. Unmatched junction bases numbered 6, after V lost 1 base and J lost 3 bases. Germline V lookup: CDR1 LGHNA, CDR2 YNFKEQ. The CDR3 spans 15 residues. The CDR3 nucleotides read TGTGCCAGCAGCCAAGGGGAGGGGACTTACTACGAGCAGTACTTC. As protein: CASSQGEGTYYEQYF.